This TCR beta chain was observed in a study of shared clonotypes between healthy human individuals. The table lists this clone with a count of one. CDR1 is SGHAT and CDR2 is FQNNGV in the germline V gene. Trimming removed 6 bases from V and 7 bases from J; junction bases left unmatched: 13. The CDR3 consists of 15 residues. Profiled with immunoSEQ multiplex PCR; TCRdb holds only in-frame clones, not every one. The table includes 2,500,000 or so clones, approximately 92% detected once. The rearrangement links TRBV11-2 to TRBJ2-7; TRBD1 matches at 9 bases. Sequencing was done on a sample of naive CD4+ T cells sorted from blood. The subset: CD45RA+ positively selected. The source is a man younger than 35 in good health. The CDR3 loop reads CASSSPGQGISEQYF. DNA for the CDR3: TGTGCCAGCAGTTCCCCGGGACAGGGTATATCAGAGCAGTACTTC.